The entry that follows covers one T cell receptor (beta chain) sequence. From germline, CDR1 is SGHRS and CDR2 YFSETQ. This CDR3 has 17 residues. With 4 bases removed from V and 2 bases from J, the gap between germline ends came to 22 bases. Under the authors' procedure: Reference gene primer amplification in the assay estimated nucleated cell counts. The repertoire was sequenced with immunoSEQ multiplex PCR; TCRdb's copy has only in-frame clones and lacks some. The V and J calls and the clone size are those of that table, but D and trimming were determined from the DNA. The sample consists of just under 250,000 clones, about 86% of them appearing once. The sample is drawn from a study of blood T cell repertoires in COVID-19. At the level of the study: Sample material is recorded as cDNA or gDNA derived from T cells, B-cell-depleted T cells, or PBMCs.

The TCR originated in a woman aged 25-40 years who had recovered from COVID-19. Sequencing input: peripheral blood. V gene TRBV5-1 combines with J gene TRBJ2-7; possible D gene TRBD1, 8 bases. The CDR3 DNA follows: TGCGCCAGCAGCCGGGGGGCGAGCAGACAGGGGCCCTACGAGCAGTACTTC. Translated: CASSRGASRQGPYEQYF.